These T cell receptor beta chains were read from a single sample in a study of radiotherapy plus CTLA-4 blockade in lung cancer. Produced via immunoSEQ multiplex PCR; TCRdb's table is partial and in-frame only. Of 120,000 or so clones in the sample, 78% were seen once. Sequenced material: peripheral blood, taken from a patient treated with radiotherapy plus ipilimumab. These receptors came from a human donor with non-small cell lung cancer who had a partial response to radiotherapy plus ipilimumab. Each CDR3 is given with its conserved first and last residue. A D gene is named only where the DNA matches it firmly. Rows give clone size only sometimes, using once, few, many, or a class for an expanded clone.

v_gene	j_gene	d_gene	abundance	CDR3aa	CDR3nt
TRBV5-1	TRBJ1-5	TRBD1	.	CASSPDRGNQPQHF	TGCGCCAGCAGCCCCGACAGGGGGAATCAGCCCCAGCATTTT
TRBV7-6	TRBJ2-7	TRBD1	.	CASSLPGQGANEQYF	TGTGCCAGCAGCTTACCGGGACAGGGAGCCAACGAGCAGTACTTC
TRBV11-2	TRBJ2-5	TRBD2	.	CASSPGLAGGRETQYF	TGTGCCAGCAGCCCCGGACTAGCGGGAGGGAGGGAGACCCAGTACTTC
TRBV7-2	TRBJ1-4	.	few	CASGGVDEKLFF	TGTGCCAGCGGGGGGGTGGACGAAAAACTGTTTTTT
TRBV6-5	TRBJ1-1	TRBD1	.	CASSEDRGDTEAFF	TGTGCCAGCAGTGAGGACAGGGGTGACACTGAAGCTTTCTTT
TRBV29-1	TRBJ2-5	TRBD1	.	CSVTGGQETQYF	TGCAGCGTGACAGGGGGCCAAGAGACCCAGTACTTC
TRBV27	TRBJ1-4	TRBD1	.	CASSFRQGREKLFF	TGTGCCAGCAGTTTTCGACAGGGAAGGGAAAAACTGTTTTTT
TRBV30	TRBJ2-1	TRBD2	.	CAWSRLAGGTTNEQFF	TGTGCCTGGAGTCGACTAGCGGGAGGGACGACCAATGAGCAGTTCTTC
TRBV25-1	TRBJ1-2	TRBD1	few	CASSMMSGGQGGGYTF	TGTGCCAGCAGTATGATGTCCGGGGGACAGGGTGGTGGCTACACCTTC
TRBV7-7	TRBJ2-5	.	.	CASSLERGVRETQYF	TGTGCTAGCAGCTTAGAAAGGGGTGTAAGGGAGACCCAGTACTTC
TRBV28	TRBJ2-7	TRBD1	few	CASSRYPGQRNEQYF	TGTGCCAGCAGCCGATACCCGGGACAGCGAAACGAGCAGTACTTC
TRBV10-3	TRBJ1-1	TRBD1	.	CANSGGLNTEAFF	TGTGCCAACTCAGGGGGCCTAAACACTGAAGCTTTCTTT
TRBV19	TRBJ2-3	.	once	CASGKRGSTDTQYF	TGTGCCAGTGGAAAGAGAGGCAGCACAGATACGCAGTATTTT
TRBV6-5	TRBJ2-2	.	few	CASSRDPHTGELFF	TGTGCCAGCAGTCGGGATCCCCACACCGGGGAGCTGTTTTTT
TRBV19	TRBJ1-2	.	few	CASSSDGANYGYTF	TGTGCCAGTAGTAGCGACGGAGCTAACTATGGCTACACCTTC
TRBV7-8	TRBJ2-1	.	.	CASRKDYTSYNEQFF	TGTGCCAGCAGAAAGGACTACACCTCCTACAATGAGCAGTTCTTC